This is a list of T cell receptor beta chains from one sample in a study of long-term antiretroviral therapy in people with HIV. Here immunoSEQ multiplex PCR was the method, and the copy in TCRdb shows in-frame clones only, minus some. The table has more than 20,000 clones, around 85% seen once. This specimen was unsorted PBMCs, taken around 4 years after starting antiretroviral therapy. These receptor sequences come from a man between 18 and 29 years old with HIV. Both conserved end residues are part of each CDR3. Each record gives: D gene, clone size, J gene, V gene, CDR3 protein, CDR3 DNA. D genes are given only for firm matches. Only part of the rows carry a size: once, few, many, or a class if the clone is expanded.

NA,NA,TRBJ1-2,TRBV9,CASSGSGQERYTF,TGTGCCAGCAGCGGCTCCGGGCAGGAGCGCTACACCTTC
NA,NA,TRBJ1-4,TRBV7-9,CASSRDPPTNEKLFF,TGTGCCAGCAGTAGGGACCCACCAACTAATGAAAAACTGTTTTTT
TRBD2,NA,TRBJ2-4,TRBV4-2,CASSQDPLAGRQYF,TGTGCCAGCAGCCAAGATCCACTAGCGGGGAGACAGTACTTC
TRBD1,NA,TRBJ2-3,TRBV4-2,CASSREPGQGGDTQYF,TGTGCCAGCAGCCGAGAACCGGGACAGGGTGGTGATACGCAGTATTTT
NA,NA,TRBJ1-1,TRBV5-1,CASSLRGTEAFF,TGCGCCAGCAGCTTGAGAGGAACTGAAGCTTTCTTT
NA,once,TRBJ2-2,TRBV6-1,CASWRGADTGELFF,TGTGCCAGCTGGAGGGGTGCAGACACCGGGGAGCTGTTTTTT
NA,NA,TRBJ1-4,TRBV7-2,CASSLRAGGEKLFF,TGTGCCAGCAGCTTACGGGCAGGAGGTGAAAAACTGTTTTTT
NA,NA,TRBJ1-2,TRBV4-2,CASSQGRMTANYGYTF,TGTGCCAGCAGCCAGGGACGGATGACCGCTAACTATGGCTACACCTTC
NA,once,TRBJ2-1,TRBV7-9,CASSLGRAGDNEQFF,TGTGCCAGCAGCCTCGGCCGGGCAGGGGACAATGAGCAGTTCTTC
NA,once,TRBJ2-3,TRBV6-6,CASSSTGNTDTQYF,TGTGCCAGCAGTTCTACAGGGAACACAGATACGCAGTATTTT
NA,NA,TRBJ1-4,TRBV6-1,CASSEIGGNEKLFF,TGTGCCAGCAGTGAGATAGGGGGGAATGAAAAACTGTTTTTT
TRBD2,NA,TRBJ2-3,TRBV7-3,CASSRGGTDTQYF,TGTGCCAGCAGCCGGGGGGGGACAGATACGCAGTATTTT
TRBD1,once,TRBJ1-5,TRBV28,CASGGQGNNQPQHF,TGTGCCAGTGGGGGACAGGGAAACAATCAGCCCCAGCATTTT
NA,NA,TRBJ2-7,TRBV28,CASSPARGYYEQYF,TGTGCCAGCAGCCCGGCGCGGGGCTACTACGAGCAGTACTTC
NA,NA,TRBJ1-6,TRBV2,CASSEFKGINSPLHF,TGTGCCAGCAGTGAATTCAAAGGTATAAATTCACCCCTCCACTTT
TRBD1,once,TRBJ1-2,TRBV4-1,CASSQDSIRTGRGYDGYTF,TGCGCCAGCAGCCAAGATTCGATCAGGACAGGGCGAGGGTATGACGGCTACACCTTC
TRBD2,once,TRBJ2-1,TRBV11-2,CASSAIAGGGNEQFF,TGTGCCAGCAGCGCGATTGCGGGGGGGGGCAATGAGCAGTTCTTC
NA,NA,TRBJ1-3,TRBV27,CASRGDGNTIYF,TGTGCCTCCCGGGGGGATGGAAACACCATATATTTT
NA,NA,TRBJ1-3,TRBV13,CASSTRQSSGNTIYF,TGTGCCAGCAGCACCCGGCAGAGCTCTGGAAACACCATATATTTT
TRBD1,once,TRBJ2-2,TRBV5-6,CASSLPDRTGELFF,TGTGCCAGCAGCCTCCCGGACAGGACCGGGGAGCTGTTTTTT
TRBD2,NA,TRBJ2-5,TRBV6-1,CASSVMQGLEETQYF,TGTGCCAGCAGCGTAATGCAGGGACTAGAGGAGACCCAGTACTTC
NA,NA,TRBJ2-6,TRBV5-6,CASNPQPLSGANVLTF,TGTGCCAGCAACCCCCAACCGCTCTCTGGGGCCAACGTCCTGACTTTC
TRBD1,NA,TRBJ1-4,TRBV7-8,CASRKGDRRDEKLFF,TGTGCCAGCAGGAAGGGGGACAGAAGGGATGAAAAACTGTTTTTT
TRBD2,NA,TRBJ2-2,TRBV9,CASSKRAGIPTGELFF,TGTGCCAGCAGCAAAAGAGCGGGGATCCCGACCGGGGAGCTGTTTTTT
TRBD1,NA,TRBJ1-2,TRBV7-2,CASSTPGQVYGYTF,TGTGCCAGCAGCACTCCCGGACAGGTCTATGGCTACACCTTC
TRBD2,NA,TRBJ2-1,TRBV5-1,CASSPLGLNRGDEQFF,TGCGCCAGCAGCCCCCTGGGACTAAACCGTGGGGATGAGCAGTTCTTC
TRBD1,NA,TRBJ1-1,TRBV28,CASSGPRGGHEPGGEAFF,TGTGCCAGCAGTGGCCCCAGGGGGGGTCACGAACCCGGGGGTGAAGCTTTCTTT
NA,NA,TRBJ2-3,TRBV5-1,CASLLGGDTDTQYF,TGCGCCAGCCTCCTAGGGGGGGACACAGATACGCAGTATTTT
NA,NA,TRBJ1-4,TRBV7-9,CASGSTDNEKLFF,TGTGCCAGCGGTTCGACAGATAATGAAAAACTGTTTTTT
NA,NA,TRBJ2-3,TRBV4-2,CASSQILPGGSDTQYF,TGTGCCAGCAGCCAGATACTGCCGGGGGGCTCAGATACGCAGTATTTT
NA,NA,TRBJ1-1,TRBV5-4,CASTRSAGTEAFF,TGTGCCAGCACGAGATCCGCGGGAACTGAAGCTTTCTTT
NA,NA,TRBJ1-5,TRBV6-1,CASSPSYDQPQHF,TGTGCCAGCAGTCCTTCGTACGATCAGCCCCAGCATTTT
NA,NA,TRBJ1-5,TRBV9,CASSVDPDSNQPQHF,TGTGCCAGCAGCGTAGATCCGGATAGCAATCAGCCCCAGCATTTT
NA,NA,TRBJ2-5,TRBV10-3,CAISEGQQETQYF,TGTGCCATCAGTGAGGGTCAGCAAGAGACCCAGTACTTC
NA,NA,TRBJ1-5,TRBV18,CASSKGPTDNQPQHF,TGTGCCAGCTCAAAAGGGCCGACTGACAATCAGCCCCAGCATTTT
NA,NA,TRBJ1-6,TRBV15,CATSRESYNSPLHF,TGTGCCACCAGCAGAGAATCCTATAATTCACCCCTCCACTTT
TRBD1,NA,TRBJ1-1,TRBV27,CASSPGTGGSTEAFF,TGTGCCAGCAGTCCCGGGACAGGGGGCTCAACTGAAGCTTTCTTT
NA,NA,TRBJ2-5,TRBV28,CASSSRQVQETQYF,TGTGCCAGCAGTTCTCGACAGGTCCAAGAGACCCAGTACTTC
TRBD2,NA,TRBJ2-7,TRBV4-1,CASSQGLALSYEQYF,TGCGCCAGCAGCCAGGGACTAGCCCTCTCCTACGAGCAGTACTTC
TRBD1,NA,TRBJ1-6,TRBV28,CASRQGWNSPLHF,TGTGCCAGCAGACAGGGGTGGAATTCACCCCTCCACTTT
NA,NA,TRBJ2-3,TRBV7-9,CASSLWTEADTQYF,TGTGCCAGCAGCTTGTGGACCGAGGCAGATACGCAGTATTTT
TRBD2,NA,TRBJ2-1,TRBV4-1,CASSQDSGTSGSYSYNEQFF,TGCGCCAGCAGCCAAGACTCCGGGACTAGCGGGTCTTACTCCTACAATGAGCAGTTCTTC
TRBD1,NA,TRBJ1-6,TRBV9,CASSPWGTGHSPLHF,TGTGCCAGCAGCCCCTGGGGGACAGGGCATTCACCCCTCCACTTT
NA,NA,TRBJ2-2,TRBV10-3,CAISEPAATGELFF,TGTGCCATCAGTGAGCCAGCGGCTACCGGGGAGCTGTTTTTT
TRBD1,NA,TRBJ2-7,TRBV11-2,CASSTGQGSYEQYF,TGTGCCAGCAGCACGGGACAGGGCTCCTACGAGCAGTACTTC
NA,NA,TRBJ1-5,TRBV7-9,CASGYIDQPQHF,TGTGCCAGCGGCTATATCGATCAGCCCCAGCATTTT
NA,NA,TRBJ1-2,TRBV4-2,CASSQNRLGGSSYGYTF,TGTGCCAGCAGCCAAAATCGCTTGGGAGGGTCTAGCTATGGCTACACCTTC
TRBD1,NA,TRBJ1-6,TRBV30,CAWSEGTGAYNSPLHF,TGTGCCTGGAGTGAAGGGACAGGGGCCTATAATTCACCCCTCCACTTT
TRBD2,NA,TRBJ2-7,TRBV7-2,CASSLGSGGLYEQYF,TGTGCCAGCAGCCTAGGCTCGGGGGGGCTCTACGAGCAGTACTTC
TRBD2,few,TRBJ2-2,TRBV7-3,CASSLTSGDNTGELFF,TGTGCCAGCAGCCTTACTAGCGGGGACAACACCGGGGAGCTGTTTTTT